This section outlines one T cell receptor beta chain sequence together with its context. The target of this receptor is not known. No much larger clone exists at a distance of one base, and base qualities are not known. This sample is drawn from a study of blood T cell repertoires in COVID-19 (dated by TCRdb to 2018 to 2021). Describing the broader study: Collaborator samples came from the United States, Italy and Spain and covered acute and convalescent phases of COVID-19. Deeply sampled blood TCRbeta repertoires from subjects exposed to, actively infected with, or recovered from COVID-19 were included in the dataset. Samples were obtained from the ongoing ImmuneRACE study (first 160 participants) and from 950 to 1,500 subjects provided by 6 global collaborators. Where available, HLA class I and class II types were obtained from metadata supplied by the sample provider rather than from assay-based typing. A freely available public database, intended as a resource for researchers studying the immune response to SARS-CoV-2, is where the repertoires were released. The sample metadata nearly always contained a de-identified subject ID, COVID-19 status, age in years and sex. The material from the prospective study consisted of cDNA or gDNA derived from T cells, B-cell-depleted T cells, or PBMCs.

TCRbeta CDR3 regions were amplified from genomic DNA by means of the immunoSEQ Assay, a bias-controlled multiplex PCR. Per the original workflow: Nucleated cell counts per sample were estimated from amplification of reference gene primers within the assay. Sequence reads were collapsed and filtered to measure the absolute abundance of every unique TCRbeta CDR3 rearrangement. For each sample, productive Simpson clonality was calculated by taking the square root of Simpson's diversity index across productive rearrangements. The source is immuneACCESS, and TCRdb retained only in-frame sequences with V and J called. Part of the clones is not carried over; for the studies checked, unresolved V genes explain less than half of this, and the remainder is unexplained. D and trimming come from the DNA, and the V and J calls and clone size come from that table. This sample holds some 300,000 clones; 87% were observed only once. Roughly 2% of the sample is taken by the ten largest.

Whole blood was collected in K2EDTA tubes by collaborating institutions according to the institutions' own protocols. For TCRbeta analysis, collaborator samples were shipped as frozen whole blood, as isolated PBMCs, or as DNA extracted from either sample type. Via the germline V gene, CDR1 is SGHRS and CDR2 YFSETQ. The V end loses 1 base and the J end loses 5 bases, and a stretch of 12 bases separates them. Measured from the cysteine to the phenylalanine, the CDR3 is 14 residues long. The sequence is cut down to CDR3 DNA, 42 bases in frame from base 1. Paper-wide results and their limitations: The amount of clinical and demographic metadata varied by source and participant and was provided uncurated.

This clonotype was sampled from a man younger than 35 with active or convalescent COVID-19. This sequence uses TRBV5-1 and TRBJ1-1, with a weak D call of TRBD1 (5 bases match). Sequenced: peripheral blood. The CDR3: CASSLRREATEAFF. The nucleotide sequence is given as TGCGCCAGCAGCTTGCGCAGGGAGGCGACTGAAGCTTTCTTT.